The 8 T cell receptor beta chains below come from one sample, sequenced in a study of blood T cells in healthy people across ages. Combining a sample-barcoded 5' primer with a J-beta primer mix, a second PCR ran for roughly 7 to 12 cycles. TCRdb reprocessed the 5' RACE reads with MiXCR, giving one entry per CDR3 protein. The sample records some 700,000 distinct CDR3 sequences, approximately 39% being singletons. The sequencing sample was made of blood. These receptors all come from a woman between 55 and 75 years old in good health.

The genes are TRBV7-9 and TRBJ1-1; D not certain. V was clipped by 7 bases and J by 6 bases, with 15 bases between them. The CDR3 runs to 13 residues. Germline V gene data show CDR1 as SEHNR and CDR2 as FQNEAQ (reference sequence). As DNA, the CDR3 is TGTGCCAGCACCTCCGGGCGGGGTTCTGAAGCTTTCTTT. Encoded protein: CASTSGRGSEAFF.

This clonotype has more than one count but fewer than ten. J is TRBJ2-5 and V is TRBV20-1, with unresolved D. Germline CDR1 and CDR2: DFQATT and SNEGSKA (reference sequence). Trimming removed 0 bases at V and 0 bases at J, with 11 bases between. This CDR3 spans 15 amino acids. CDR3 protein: CSARDRIGYQETQYF. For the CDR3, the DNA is TGCAGTGCTAGAGATCGGATTGGGTACCAAGAGACCCAGTACTTC.

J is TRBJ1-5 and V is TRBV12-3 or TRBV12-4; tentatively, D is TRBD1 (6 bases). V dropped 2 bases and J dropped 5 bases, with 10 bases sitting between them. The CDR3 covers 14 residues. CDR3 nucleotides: TGTGCCAGCAGTTTAAGGGACACCCATCAGCCCCAGCATTTT. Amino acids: CASSLRDTHQPQHF.

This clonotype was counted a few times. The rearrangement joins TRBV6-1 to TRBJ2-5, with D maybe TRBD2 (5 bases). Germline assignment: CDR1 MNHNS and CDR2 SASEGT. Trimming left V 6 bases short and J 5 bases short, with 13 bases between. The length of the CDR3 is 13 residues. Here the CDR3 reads CASSEAPGETQYF. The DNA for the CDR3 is TGTGCCAGCAGCGAGGCCCCGGGGGAGACCCAGTACTTC.

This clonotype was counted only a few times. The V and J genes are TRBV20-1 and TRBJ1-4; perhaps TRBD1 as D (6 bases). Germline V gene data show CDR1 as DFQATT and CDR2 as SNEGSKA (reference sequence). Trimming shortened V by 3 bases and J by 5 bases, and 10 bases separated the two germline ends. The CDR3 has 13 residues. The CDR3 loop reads CSARKGGNEKLFF. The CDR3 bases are TGCAGTGCTAGGAAGGGGGGGAATGAAAAACTGTTTTTT.

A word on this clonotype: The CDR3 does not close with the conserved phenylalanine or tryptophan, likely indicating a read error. CDR3 coding DNA: TGTGCCACCACAAGCCGTGGGGGATCCTACAATGAGCAGTTCTTG. Protein product: CATTSRGGSYNEQFL. V is TRBV6-2 or TRBV6-3 and J is TRBJ2-1; D might be TRBD1 or TRBD2, each matching 5 bases. The germline V gene encodes CDR1 MNHEY and CDR2 SVGEGT. This CDR3 is built from 15 residues. V lost 10 bases and J lost 1, with 17 bases in between.

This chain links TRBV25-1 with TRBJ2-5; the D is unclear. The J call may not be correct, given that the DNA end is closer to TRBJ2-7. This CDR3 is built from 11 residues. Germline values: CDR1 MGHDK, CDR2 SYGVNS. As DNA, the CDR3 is TGTGCCAGCAGTGAAATCGACGAGCAGTACTTC. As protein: CASSEIDEQYF.

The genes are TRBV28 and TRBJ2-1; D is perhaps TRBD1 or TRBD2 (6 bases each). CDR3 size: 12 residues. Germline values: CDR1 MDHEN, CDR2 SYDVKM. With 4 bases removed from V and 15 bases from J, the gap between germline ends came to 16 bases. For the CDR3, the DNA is TGTGCCAGCAGTTCGAAGGGGGGTAGTCCGTTCTTC. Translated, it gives CASSSKGGSPFF.